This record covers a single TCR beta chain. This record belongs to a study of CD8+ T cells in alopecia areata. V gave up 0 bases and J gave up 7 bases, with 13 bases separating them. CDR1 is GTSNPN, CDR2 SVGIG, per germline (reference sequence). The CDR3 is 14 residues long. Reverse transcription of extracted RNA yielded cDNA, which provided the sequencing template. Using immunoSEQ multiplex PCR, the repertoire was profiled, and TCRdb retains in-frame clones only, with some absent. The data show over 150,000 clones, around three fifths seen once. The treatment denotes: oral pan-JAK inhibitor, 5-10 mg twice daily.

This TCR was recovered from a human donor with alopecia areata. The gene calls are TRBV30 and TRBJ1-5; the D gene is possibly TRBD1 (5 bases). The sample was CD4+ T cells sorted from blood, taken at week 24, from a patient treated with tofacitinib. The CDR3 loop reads CAWSVRSGGQPQHF. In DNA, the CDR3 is TGTGCCTGGAGTGTACGCTCTGGGGGACAGCCCCAGCATTTT.